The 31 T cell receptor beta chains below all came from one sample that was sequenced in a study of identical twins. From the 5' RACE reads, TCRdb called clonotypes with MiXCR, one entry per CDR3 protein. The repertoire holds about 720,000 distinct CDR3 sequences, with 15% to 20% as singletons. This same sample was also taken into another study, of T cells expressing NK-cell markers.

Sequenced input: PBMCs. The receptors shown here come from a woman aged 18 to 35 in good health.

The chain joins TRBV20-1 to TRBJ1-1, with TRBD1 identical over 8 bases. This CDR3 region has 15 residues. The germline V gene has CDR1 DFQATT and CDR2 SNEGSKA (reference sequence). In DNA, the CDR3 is TGCAGCACCACCGCAGGGGGCGCTGGGAACACTGAAGCTTTCTTT. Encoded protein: CSTTAGGAGNTEAFF.

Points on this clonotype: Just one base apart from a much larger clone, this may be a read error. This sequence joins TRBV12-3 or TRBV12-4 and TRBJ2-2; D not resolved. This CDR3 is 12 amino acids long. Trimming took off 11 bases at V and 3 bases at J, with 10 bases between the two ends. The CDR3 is CAGWADTGELFF. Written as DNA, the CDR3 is TGTGCCGGATGGGCGGACACCGGGGAGCTGTTTTTT.

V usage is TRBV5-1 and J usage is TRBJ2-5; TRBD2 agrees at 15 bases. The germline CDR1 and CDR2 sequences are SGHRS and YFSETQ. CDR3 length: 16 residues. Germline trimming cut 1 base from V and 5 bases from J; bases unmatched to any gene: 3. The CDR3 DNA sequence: TGCGCCAGCAGCTTGAGGACTAGCGGGGGGGCGGAGACCCAGTACTTC. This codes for CASSLRTSGGAETQYF.

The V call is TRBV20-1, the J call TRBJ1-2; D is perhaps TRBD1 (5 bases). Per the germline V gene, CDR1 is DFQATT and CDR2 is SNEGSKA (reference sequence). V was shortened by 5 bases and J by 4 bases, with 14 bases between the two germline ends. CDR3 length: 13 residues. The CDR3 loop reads CSASTTGGYGYTF. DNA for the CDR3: TGCAGTGCTTCGACCACAGGAGGCTATGGCTACACCTTC.

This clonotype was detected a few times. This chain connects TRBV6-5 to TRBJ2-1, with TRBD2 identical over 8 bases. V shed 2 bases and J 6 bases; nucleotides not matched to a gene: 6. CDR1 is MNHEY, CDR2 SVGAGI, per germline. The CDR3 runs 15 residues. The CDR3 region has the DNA TGTGCCAGCAGTTACGGCGGGGGGCAGGGCAATGAGCAGTTCTTC. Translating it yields CASSYGGGQGNEQFF.

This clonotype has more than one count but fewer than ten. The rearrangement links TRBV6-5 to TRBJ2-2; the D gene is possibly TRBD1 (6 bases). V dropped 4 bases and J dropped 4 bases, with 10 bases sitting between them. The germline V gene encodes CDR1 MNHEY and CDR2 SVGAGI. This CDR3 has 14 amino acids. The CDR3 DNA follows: TGTGCCAGCAGTTCCCAGGGGTCCACCGGGGAGCTGTTTTTT. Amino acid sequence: CASSSQGSTGELFF.

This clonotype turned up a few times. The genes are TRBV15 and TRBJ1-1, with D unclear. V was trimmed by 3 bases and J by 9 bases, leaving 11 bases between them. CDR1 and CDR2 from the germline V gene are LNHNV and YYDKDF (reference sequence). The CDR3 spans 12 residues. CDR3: CATSRVVSQAFF. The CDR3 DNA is TGTGCCACCAGCAGGGTGGTCAGCCAAGCTTTCTTT.

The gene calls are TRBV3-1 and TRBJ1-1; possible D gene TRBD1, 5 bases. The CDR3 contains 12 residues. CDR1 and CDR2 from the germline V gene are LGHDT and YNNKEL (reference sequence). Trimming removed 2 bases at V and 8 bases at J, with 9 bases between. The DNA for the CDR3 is TGTGCCAGCAGCCAACGCGACAGCGAAGCTTTCTTT. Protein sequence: CASSQRDSEAFF. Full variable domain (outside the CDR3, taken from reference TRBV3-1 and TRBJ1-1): DTAVSQTPKYLVTQMGNDKSIKCEQNLGHDTMYWYKQDSKKFLKIMFSYNNKELIINETVPNRFSPKSPDKAHLNLHINSLELGDSAVYFCASSQRDSEAFFGQGTRLTVV.

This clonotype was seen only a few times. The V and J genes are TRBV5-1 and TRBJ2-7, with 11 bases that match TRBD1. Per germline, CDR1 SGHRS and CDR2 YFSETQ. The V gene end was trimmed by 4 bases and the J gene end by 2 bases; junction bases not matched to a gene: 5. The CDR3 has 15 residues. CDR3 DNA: TGCGCCAGCAGCCCGGGACAGGGGGTGACCTACGAGCAGTACTTC. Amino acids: CASSPGQGVTYEQYF.

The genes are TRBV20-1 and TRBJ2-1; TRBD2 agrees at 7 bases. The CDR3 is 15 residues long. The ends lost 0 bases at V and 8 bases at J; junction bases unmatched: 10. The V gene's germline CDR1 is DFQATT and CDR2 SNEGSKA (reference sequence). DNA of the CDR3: TGCAGTGCTAGAGATCCCCGGACTAGAATCTATGAGCAGTTCTTC. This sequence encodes CSARDPRTRIYEQFF.

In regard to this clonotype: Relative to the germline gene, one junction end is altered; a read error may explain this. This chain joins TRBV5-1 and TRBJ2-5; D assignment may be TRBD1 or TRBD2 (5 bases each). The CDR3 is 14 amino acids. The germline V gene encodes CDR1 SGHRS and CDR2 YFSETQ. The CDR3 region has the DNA TGCGCCAGCAGCTCGGGACGAGGGGAAGAGGCCCAGTACTTC. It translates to CASSSGRGEEAQYF.

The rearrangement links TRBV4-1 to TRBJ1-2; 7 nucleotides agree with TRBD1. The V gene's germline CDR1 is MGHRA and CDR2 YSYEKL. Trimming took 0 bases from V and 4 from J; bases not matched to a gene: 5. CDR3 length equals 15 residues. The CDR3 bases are TGCGCCAGCAGCCAAGAAGTAGCAGGGGGCTATGGCTACACCTTC. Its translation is CASSQEVAGGYGYTF.

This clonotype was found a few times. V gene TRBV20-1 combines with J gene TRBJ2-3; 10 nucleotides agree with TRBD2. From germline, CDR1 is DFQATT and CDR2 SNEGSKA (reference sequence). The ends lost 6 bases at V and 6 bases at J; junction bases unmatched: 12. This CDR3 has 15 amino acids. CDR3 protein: CSAHPTSGSLDTQYF. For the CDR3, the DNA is TGCAGTGCCCACCCGACTAGCGGGTCCCTCGATACGCAGTATTTT.

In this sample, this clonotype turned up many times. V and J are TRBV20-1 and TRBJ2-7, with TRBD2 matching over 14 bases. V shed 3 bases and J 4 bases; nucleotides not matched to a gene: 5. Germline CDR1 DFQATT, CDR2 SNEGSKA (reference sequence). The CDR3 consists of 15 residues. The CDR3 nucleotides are TGCAGTGCTAGTCCGGGACTAGCGGGAGTTTACGAGCAGTACTTC. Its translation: CSASPGLAGVYEQYF.

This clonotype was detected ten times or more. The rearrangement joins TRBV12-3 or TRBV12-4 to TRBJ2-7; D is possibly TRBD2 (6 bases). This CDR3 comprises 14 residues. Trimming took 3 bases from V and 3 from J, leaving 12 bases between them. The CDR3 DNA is TGTGCCAGCAGTTTCGGCGGGGAAGGCTACGAGCAGTACTTC. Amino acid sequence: CASSFGGEGYEQYF.

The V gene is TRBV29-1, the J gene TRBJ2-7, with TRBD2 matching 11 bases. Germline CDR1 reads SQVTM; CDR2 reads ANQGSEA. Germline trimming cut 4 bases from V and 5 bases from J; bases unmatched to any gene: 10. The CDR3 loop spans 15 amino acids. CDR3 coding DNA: TGCAGCGTTGGACGACTAGCGGGACCCACCCACGAGCAGTACTTC. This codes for CSVGRLAGPTHEQYF.

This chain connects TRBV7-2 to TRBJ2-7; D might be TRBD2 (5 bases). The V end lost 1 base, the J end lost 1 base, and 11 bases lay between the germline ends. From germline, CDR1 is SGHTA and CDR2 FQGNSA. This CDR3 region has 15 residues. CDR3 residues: CASSLDEGRSYEQYF. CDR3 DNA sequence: TGTGCCAGCAGCTTAGACGAGGGCCGGTCCTACGAGCAGTACTTC.

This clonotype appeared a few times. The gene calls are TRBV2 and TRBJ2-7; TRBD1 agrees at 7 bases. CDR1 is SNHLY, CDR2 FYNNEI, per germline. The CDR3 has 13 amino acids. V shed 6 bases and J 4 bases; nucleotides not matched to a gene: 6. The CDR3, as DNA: TGTGCCAGCAGGCCGGGACAGATTTACGAGCAGTACTTC. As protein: CASRPGQIYEQYF.

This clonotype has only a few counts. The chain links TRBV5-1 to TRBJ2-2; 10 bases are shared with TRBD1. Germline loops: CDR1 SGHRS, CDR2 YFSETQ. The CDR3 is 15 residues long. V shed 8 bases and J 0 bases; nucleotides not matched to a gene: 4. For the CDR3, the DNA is TGCGCCAGTAGACAGGGGGCCGCGAACACCGGGGAGCTGTTTTTT. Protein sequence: CASRQGAANTGELFF.

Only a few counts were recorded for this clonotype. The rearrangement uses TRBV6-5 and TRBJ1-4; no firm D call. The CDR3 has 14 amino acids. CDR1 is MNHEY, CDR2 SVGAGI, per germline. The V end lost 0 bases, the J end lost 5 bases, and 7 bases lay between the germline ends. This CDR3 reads CASSYSYRNEKLFF. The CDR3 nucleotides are TGTGCCAGCAGTTACTCGTATCGGAATGAAAAACTGTTTTTT.

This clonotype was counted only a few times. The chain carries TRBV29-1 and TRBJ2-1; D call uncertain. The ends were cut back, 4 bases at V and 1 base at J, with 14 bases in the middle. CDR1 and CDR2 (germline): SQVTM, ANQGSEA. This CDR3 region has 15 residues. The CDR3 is CSVGGNFQSYNEQFF. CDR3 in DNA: TGCAGCGTTGGCGGAAACTTCCAGTCCTACAATGAGCAGTTCTTC.

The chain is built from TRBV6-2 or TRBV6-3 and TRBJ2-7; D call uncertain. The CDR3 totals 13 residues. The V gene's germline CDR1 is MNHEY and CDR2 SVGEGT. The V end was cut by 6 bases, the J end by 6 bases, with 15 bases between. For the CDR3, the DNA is TGTGCCAGCAGGGGCGGTCTCGCCGGCGAGCAGTACTTC. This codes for CASRGGLAGEQYF.

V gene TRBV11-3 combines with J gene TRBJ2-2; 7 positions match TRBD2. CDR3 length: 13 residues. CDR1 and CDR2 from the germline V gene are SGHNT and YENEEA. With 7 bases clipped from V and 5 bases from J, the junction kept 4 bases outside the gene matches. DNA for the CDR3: TGTGCCAGCATGTTGGGGGGGACCGGGGAGCTGTTTTTT. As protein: CASMLGGTGELFF.

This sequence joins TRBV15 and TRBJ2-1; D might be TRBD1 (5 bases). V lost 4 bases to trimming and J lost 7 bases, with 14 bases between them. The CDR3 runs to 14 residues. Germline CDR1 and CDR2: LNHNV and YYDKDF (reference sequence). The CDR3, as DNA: TGTGCCACCAGCACGGATCAGGGTCATAATGAGCAGTTCTTC. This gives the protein CATSTDQGHNEQFF.

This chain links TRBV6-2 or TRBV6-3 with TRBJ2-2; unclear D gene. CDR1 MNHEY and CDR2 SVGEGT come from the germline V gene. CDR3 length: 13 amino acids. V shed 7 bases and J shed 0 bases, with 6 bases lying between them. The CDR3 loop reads CASTSPNTGELFF. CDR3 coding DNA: TGTGCCAGCACAAGTCCGAACACCGGGGAGCTGTTTTTT.

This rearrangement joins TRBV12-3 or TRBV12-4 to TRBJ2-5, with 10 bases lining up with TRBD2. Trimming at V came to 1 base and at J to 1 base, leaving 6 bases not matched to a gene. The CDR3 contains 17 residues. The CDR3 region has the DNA TGTGCCAGCAGTTTAGGGCTAGCGGGGGCCAGCCAAGAGACCCAGTACTTC. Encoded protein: CASSLGLAGASQETQYF.

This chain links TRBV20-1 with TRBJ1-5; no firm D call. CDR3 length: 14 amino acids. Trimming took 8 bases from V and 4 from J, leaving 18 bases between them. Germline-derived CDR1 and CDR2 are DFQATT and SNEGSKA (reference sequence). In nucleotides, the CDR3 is TGCAGTCTCTCCCTTGGAGGGCATAATCAGCCCCAGCATTTT. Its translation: CSLSLGGHNQPQHF.

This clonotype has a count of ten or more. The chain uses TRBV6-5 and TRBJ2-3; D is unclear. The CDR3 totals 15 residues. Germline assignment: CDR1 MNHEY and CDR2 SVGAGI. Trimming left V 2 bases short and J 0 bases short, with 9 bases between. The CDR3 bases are TGTGCCAGCAGTTACGGGCTGGCAAGCACAGATACGCAGTATTTT. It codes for CASSYGLASTDTQYF.

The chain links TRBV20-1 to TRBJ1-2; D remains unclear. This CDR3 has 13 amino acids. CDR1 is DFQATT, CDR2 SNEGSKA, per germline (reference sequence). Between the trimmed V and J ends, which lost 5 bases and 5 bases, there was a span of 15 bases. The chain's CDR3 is CSADRVGAYGYTF. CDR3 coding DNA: TGCAGTGCTGACCGGGTCGGAGCGTATGGCTACACCTTC.

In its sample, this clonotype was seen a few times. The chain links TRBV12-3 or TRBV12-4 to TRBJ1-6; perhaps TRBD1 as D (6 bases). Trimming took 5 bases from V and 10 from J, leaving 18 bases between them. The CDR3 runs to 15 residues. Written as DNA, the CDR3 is TGTGCCAGCAGTCTTTTCGTAGGGGGAGAATCACCCCTCCACTTT. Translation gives CASSLFVGGESPLHF.

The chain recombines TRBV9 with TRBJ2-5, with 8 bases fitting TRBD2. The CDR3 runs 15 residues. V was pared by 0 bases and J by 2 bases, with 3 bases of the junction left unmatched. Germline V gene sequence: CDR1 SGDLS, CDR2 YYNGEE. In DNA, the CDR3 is TGTGCCAGCAGCGTAGCGGGGACTAGGCAAGAGACCCAGTACTTC. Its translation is CASSVAGTRQETQYF.